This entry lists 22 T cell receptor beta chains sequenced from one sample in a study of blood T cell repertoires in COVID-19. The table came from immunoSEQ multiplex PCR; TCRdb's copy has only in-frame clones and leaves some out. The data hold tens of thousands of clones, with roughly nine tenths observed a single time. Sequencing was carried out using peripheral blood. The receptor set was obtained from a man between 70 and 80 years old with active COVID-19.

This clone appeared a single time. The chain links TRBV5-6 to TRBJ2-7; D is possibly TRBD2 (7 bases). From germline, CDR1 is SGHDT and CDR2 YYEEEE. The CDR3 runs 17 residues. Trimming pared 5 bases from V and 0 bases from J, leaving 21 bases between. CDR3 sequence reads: CASSQRFRGARSYEQYF. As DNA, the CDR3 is TGTGCCAGCAGTCAACGCTTCCGGGGGGCCCGCTCCTACGAGCAGTACTTC.

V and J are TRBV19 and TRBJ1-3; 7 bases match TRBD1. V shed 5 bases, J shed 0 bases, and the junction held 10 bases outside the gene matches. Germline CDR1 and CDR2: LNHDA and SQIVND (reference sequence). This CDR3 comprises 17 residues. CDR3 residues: CASSPRDRLASGNTIYF. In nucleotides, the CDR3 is TGTGCCAGTAGTCCCCGGGACAGACTCGCCTCTGGAAACACCATATATTTT.

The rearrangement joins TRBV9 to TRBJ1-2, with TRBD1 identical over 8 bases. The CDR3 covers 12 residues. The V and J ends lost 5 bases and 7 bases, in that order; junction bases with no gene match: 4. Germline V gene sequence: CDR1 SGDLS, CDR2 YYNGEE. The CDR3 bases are TGTGCCAGCAGTCGGGACAGGAGTGGCTACACCTTC. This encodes CASSRDRSGYTF.

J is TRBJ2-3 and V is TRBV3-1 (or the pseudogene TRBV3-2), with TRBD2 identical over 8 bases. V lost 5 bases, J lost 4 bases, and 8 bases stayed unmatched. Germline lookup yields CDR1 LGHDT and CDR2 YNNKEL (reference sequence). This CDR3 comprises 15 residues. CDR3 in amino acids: CASSSGLGESDTQYF. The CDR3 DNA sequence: TGTGCCAGCAGCTCGGGACTAGGAGAATCAGATACGCAGTATTTT.

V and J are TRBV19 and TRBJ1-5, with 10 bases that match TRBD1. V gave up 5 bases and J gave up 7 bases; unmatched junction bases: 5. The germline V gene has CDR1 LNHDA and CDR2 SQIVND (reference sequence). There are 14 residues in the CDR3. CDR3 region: CASSGTGARQPQHF. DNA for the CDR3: TGTGCCAGTAGTGGGACAGGGGCCAGACAGCCCCAGCATTTT. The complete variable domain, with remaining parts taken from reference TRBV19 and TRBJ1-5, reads DGGITQSPKYLFRKEGQNVTLSCEQNLNHDAMYWYRQDPGQGLRLIYYSQIVNDFQKGDIAEGYSVSREKKESFPLTVTSAQKNPTAFYLCASSGTGARQPQHFGDGTRLSIL.

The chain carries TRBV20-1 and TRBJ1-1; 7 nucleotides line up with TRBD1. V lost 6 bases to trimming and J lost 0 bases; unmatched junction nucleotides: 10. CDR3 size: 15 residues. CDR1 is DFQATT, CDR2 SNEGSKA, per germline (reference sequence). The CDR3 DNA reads TGCAGTGCGAGTCCCGGGACAGTGATGAACACTGAAGCTTTCTTT. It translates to CSASPGTVMNTEAFF.

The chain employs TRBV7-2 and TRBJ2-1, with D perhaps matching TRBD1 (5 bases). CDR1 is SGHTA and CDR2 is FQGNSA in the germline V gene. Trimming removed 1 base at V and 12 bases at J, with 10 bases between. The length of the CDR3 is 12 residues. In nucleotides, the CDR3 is TGTGCCAGCAGCTTAGTACCCCAGGGGCAGTTCTTC. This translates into CASSLVPQGQFF.

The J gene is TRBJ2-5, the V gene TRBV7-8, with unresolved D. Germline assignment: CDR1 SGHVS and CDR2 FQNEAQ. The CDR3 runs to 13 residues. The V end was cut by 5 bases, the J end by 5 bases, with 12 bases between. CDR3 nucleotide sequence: TGTGCCAGCAGCCTTGTCTCTCGGGAGACCCAGTACTTC. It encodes CASSLVSRETQYF.

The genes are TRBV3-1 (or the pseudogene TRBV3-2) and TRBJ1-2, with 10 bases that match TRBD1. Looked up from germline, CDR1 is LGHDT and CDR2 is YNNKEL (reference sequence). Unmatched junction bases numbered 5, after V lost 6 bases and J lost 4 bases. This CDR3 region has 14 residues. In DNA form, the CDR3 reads TGTGCCAGCAGACGGGGACAGGGGAGCTATGGCTACACCTTC. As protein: CASRRGQGSYGYTF.

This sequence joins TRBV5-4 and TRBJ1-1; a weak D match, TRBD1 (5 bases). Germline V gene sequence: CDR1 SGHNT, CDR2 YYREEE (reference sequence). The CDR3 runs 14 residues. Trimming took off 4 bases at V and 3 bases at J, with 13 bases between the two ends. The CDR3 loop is CASSLPWGDTEAFF. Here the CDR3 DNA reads TGTGCCAGCAGCCTACCCTGGGGGGACACTGAAGCTTTCTTT.

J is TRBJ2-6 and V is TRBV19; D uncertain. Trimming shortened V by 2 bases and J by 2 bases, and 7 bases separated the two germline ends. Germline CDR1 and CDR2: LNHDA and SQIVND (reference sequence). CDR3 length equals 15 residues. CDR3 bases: TGTGCCAGTAGTATAAGTCGGGCTGGGGCCAACGTCCTGACTTTC. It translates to CASSISRAGANVLTF.

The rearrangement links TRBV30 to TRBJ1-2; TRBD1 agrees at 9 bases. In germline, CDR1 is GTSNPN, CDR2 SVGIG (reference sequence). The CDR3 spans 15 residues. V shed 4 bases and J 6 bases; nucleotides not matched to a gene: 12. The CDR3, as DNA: TGTGCCTGGACCCTGGGGACAGGGTTATTAGATGGCTACACCTTC. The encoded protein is CAWTLGTGLLDGYTF.

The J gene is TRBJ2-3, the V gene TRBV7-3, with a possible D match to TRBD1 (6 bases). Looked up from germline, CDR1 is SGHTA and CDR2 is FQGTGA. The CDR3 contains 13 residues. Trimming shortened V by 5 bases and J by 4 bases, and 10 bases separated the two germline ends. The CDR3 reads CASSPQGPDTQYF. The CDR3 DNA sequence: TGTGCCAGCAGCCCCCAGGGGCCAGATACGCAGTATTTT.

The chain's CDR3 is CASSHSQEEDPRTYEQYF. The CDR3 nucleotides are TGCGCCAGCAGTCATTCCCAAGAGGAAGACCCCCGGACTTACGAGCAGTACTTC. The rearrangement joins TRBV23-1 to TRBJ2-7; tentative D call: TRBD2 (5 bases). TRBV23-1 carries the ORF label, with uncertain function. V dropped 3 bases and J dropped 4 bases, with 25 bases sitting between them. The CDR3 is 18 amino acids.

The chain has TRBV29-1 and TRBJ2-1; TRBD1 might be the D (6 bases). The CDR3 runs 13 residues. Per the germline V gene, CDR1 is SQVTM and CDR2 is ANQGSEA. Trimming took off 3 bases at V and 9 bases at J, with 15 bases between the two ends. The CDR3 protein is CSVEGRGLGEQFF. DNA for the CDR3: TGCAGCGTTGAGGGCAGGGGCTTGGGTGAGCAGTTCTTC.

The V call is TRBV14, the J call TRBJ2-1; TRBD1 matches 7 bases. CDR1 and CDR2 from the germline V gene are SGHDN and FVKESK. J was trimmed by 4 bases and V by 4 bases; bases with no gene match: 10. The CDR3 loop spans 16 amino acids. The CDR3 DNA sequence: TGTGCCAGCAGCCTTGACTTAGGGGGCACATACAATGAGCAGTTCTTC. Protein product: CASSLDLGGTYNEQFF.

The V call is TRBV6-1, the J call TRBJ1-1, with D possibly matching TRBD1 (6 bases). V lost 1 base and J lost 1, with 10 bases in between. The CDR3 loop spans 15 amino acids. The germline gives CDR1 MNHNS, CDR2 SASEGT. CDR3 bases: TGTGCCAGCAGTGAAGGACAGGTGCCGAACACTGAAGCTTTCTTT. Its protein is CASSEGQVPNTEAFF.

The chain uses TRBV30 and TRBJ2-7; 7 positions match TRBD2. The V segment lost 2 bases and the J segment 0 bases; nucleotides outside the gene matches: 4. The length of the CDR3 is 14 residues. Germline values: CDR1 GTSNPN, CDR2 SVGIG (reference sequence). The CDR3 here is CAWSRAGVSYEQYF. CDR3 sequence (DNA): TGTGCCTGGAGTCGGGCGGGGGTCTCCTACGAGCAGTACTTC.

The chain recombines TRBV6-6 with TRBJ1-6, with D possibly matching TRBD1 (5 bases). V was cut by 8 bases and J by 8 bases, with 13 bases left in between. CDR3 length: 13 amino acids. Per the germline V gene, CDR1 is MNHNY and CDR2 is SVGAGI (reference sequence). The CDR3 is CASGQGTYSPLHF. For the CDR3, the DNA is TGTGCCAGCGGGCAGGGTACCTATTCACCCCTCCACTTT.

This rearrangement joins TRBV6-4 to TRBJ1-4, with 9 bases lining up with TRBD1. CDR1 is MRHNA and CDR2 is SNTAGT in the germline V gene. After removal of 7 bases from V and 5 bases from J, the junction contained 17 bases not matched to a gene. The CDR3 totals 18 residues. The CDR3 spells CASISGRRGTGINEKLFF. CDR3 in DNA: TGTGCCAGCATCAGTGGTAGGAGAGGGACAGGGATAAATGAAAAACTGTTTTTT.

The CDR3 region is CASSLSWSLAKNTGELFF. DNA for the CDR3: TGTGCCAGCAGCTTGTCGTGGAGCCTAGCGAAGAACACCGGGGAGCTGTTTTTT. V is TRBV5-4 and J is TRBJ2-2; the D gene is possibly TRBD2 (6 bases). V was clipped by 1 base and J by 1 base, with 17 bases between them. Per germline, CDR1 SGHNT and CDR2 YYREEE (reference sequence). The CDR3 has 18 residues.

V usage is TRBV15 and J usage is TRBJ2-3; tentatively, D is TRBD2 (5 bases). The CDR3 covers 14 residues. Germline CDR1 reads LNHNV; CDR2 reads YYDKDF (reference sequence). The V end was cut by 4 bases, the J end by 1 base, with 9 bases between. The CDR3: CATSKAERTDTQYF. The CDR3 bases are TGTGCCACCAGCAAAGCGGAACGCACAGATACGCAGTATTTT.